The 25 T cell receptor beta chains below all came from one sample that was sequenced in a study of vaccination and CD4 T cells after COVID-19. TCRdb re-called the PCR reads through MiXCR, storing one row per CDR3 protein. The sample has 15,000 to 25,000 distinct CDR3 sequences, 60% seen once; the top ten hold 1.1%. Sequenced here: CD4+ T cells from blood, sampled after SARS-CoV-2 vaccination. The receptor source for this set is a human donor who had recovered from COVID-19.

This chain links TRBV20-1 with TRBJ2-7; D not resolved. This CDR3 has 12 amino acids. V was clipped by 3 bases and J by 0 bases, with 6 bases between them. Germline V gene lookup returns CDR1 DFQATT and CDR2 SNEGSKA (reference sequence). The CDR3 region is CSARESSYEQYF. The CDR3 DNA sequence: TGCAGTGCTAGGGAAAGCTCCTACGAGCAGTACTTC.

This clonotype appeared a few times. The chain couples TRBV6-1 to TRBJ1-2, with a weak D call TRBD1 (6 bases). CDR1 is MNHNS and CDR2 is SASEGT in the germline V gene. CDR3 length equals 12 residues. V was shortened by 6 bases and J by 4 bases, with 9 bases between the two germline ends. The CDR3 nucleotides read TGTGCCAGCAGGACAGGAGGCTATGGCTACACCTTC. Protein: CASRTGGYGYTF.

The chain has TRBV5-3 and TRBJ2-2; unclear D gene. Being an ORF, TRBV5-3 has a function that is uncertain. There are 15 residues in the CDR3. The V and J ends lost 8 bases and 3 bases respectively, with 17 bases between them. In DNA, the CDR3 is TGTGCCAGCAGCCCGACACGGTTAGACACCGGGGAGCTGTTTTTT. Translated: CASSPTRLDTGELFF.

The rearrangement links TRBV19 to TRBJ2-2, with TRBD2 identical over 8 bases. CDR3 length equals 17 residues. CDR1 is LNHDA and CDR2 is SQIVND in the germline V gene (reference sequence). V shed 9 bases and J 0 bases; nucleotides not matched to a gene: 12. Here the CDR3 reads CASNKAIAGTNTGELFF. The CDR3 nucleotides are TGTGCCAGCAACAAAGCCATAGCGGGGACGAACACCGGGGAGCTGTTTTTT.

The chain joins TRBV27 to TRBJ2-1; 7 nucleotides align to TRBD2. Germline V gene sequence: CDR1 MNHEY, CDR2 SMNVEV (reference sequence). The CDR3 spans 15 residues. V lost 3 bases to trimming and J lost 7 bases; unmatched junction nucleotides: 9. This CDR3 reads CASSFGLGSLNEQFF. DNA of the CDR3: TGTGCCAGCAGTTTTGGACTAGGTTCCCTTAATGAGCAGTTCTTC.

This clonotype was observed a single time. The gene calls are TRBV28 and TRBJ2-3, with 9 nucleotides matching TRBD2. Per the germline V gene, CDR1 is MDHEN and CDR2 is SYDVKM. The V segment lost 6 bases and the J segment 2 bases; nucleotides outside the gene matches: 6. The CDR3 consists of 15 residues. The DNA of the CDR3 is TGTGCCAGCAGAGTAGCGGGAGTCTACACAGATACGCAGTATTTT. This gives the protein CASRVAGVYTDTQYF.

The gene calls are TRBV24-1 and TRBJ2-7; D perhaps matches TRBD2 (5 bases). The CDR3 is 16 residues long. The germline V and J ends were trimmed by 2 bases and 2 bases, with 15 bases remaining between them. Germline V CDR1 and CDR2: KGHDR, SFDVKD. The CDR3 DNA is TGTGCCACCAGTGATTCCACCGGCGGGCAGACCTACGAGCAGTACTTC. Its translation is CATSDSTGGQTYEQYF.

This clonotype was counted a few times. The V gene is TRBV20-1, the J gene TRBJ2-3, with 7 bases fitting TRBD1. This CDR3 is built from 15 residues. Germline V lookup: CDR1 DFQATT, CDR2 SNEGSKA (reference sequence). The V segment lost 2 bases and the J segment 0 bases; nucleotides outside the gene matches: 5. CDR3 residues: CSARRGQTSTDTQYF. Written as DNA, the CDR3 is TGCAGTGCTAGAAGGGGACAGACTAGCACAGATACGCAGTATTTT.

The chain recombines TRBV7-9 with TRBJ1-3, with a weak D call TRBD1 (6 bases). Germline assignment: CDR1 SEHNR and CDR2 FQNEAQ (reference sequence). Trimming took 2 bases from V and 2 from J, leaving 10 bases between them. CDR3 length: 15 amino acids. This chain's CDR3 is CASSLSGAPGNTIYF. CDR3 sequence (DNA): TGTGCCAGCAGCTTATCAGGGGCTCCTGGAAACACCATATATTTT.

This clonotype has only a few counts. The chain couples TRBV21-1 to TRBJ2-5; the table assigns TRBD1, which was not confirmed against the DNA. TRBV21-1 is classified as a pseudogene. CDR3 length: 14 amino acids. Here the CDR3 reads CASSRRASSETQYF. The CDR3 nucleotides are TGTGCCAGCAGCCGACGGGCGAGCTCGGAGACCCAGTACTTC.

This sequence joins TRBV6-1 and TRBJ2-7; 8 bases are shared with TRBD2. CDR1 MNHNS and CDR2 SASEGT come from the germline V gene. Losses at the gene ends were 6 bases for V and 7 bases for J; bases not matched to a gene: 11. CDR3 length equals 14 residues. The CDR3 nucleotides are TGTGCCAGCAGCCCCGAGCGGGGGTTGTTGGAGCAGTACTTC. As protein: CASSPERGLLEQYF.

This clonotype turned up a few times. This CDR3 is CSARRGGWQTQYF. Written as DNA, the CDR3 is TGCAGTGCTAGACGCGGGGGGTGGCAGACCCAGTACTTC. The rearrangement links TRBV20-1 to TRBJ2-5; 8 bases match TRBD2. The CDR3 consists of 13 residues. Germline CDR1 is DFQATT and CDR2 is SNEGSKA (reference sequence). The J segment lost 6 bases and the V segment lost 2 bases, leaving 5 bases of the junction unmatched.

This clonotype was recorded a few times. This rearrangement joins TRBV7-9 to TRBJ2-1; 9 bases align to TRBD2. The CDR3 is 17 amino acids. The V gene end was trimmed by 0 bases and the J gene end by 7 bases; junction bases not matched to a gene: 10. Per the germline V gene, CDR1 is SEHNR and CDR2 is FQNEAQ (reference sequence). In DNA form, the CDR3 reads TGTGCCAGCAGCTTAGCCCTCGGACTAGCGAGAGGGAATGAGCAGTTCTTC. It is translated as CASSLALGLARGNEQFF.

This clonotype occurred once. The V gene is TRBV10-3, the J gene TRBJ2-5; the match to TRBD2 covers 7 bases. This CDR3 has 14 residues. Trimming took 6 bases from V and 1 from J; bases not matched to a gene: 5. In germline, CDR1 is ENHRY, CDR2 SYGVKD. The CDR3 protein is CAISPSSGQETQYF. CDR3 DNA sequence: TGTGCCATCAGCCCCTCTAGCGGCCAAGAGACCCAGTACTTC.

This clonotype showed up just a few times. The chain uses TRBV6-1 and TRBJ2-2; no definite D call. V was cut by 8 bases and J by 0 bases, with 7 bases left in between. This CDR3 comprises 13 residues. Germline V gives CDR1 MNHNS, CDR2 SASEGT. CDR3 nucleotide sequence: TGTGCCAGCGGAGCTGCGAACACCGGGGAGCTGTTTTTT. Protein sequence: CASGAANTGELFF.

CDR3 nucleotides: TGTGCCAGCAGCTTAGAAGGACAGCTACAAGAGACCCAGTACTTC. Protein: CASSLEGQLQETQYF. This rearrangement joins TRBV7-2 to TRBJ2-5; tentative D call: TRBD1 (6 bases). Trimming shortened V by 1 base and J by 2 bases, and 11 bases separated the two germline ends. This CDR3 spans 15 amino acids. Looked up from germline, CDR1 is SGHTA and CDR2 is FQGNSA.

This clonotype was seen more than once but under ten times. The chain uses TRBV20-1 and TRBJ2-3; a weak D match, TRBD2 (5 bases). The V and J ends lost 1 base and 6 bases respectively, with 8 bases between them. This CDR3 is 12 amino acids long. Germline V gene sequence: CDR1 DFQATT, CDR2 SNEGSKA (reference sequence). In DNA form, the CDR3 reads TGCAGTGCTAGAGCAACGGGGGATACGCAGTATTTT. Protein product: CSARATGDTQYF.

The CDR3 here is CASKGTVNSPLHF. The CDR3, as DNA: TGTGCCAGCAAGGGGACAGTCAATTCACCCCTCCACTTT. This sequence joins TRBV6-2 or TRBV6-3 and TRBJ1-6; TRBD1 aligns across 7 bases. The CDR3 covers 13 residues. J was trimmed by 7 bases and V by 7 bases; bases with no gene match: 4. Per germline, CDR1 MNHEY and CDR2 SVGEGT.

The gene calls are TRBV7-6 and TRBJ2-7, with D perhaps matching TRBD2 (6 bases). Per the germline V gene, CDR1 is SGHVS and CDR2 is FNYEAQ. The CDR3 length is 15 residues. Deletions cut 7 bases from V and 0 bases from J, with 16 bases between. The CDR3 DNA follows: TGTGCCAGCACTTTAGCACGGGAGTCCTCCTACGAGCAGTACTTC. It codes for CASTLARESSYEQYF.

This clonotype has only a few counts. The genes are TRBV19 and TRBJ2-5; a possible D gene is TRBD1 (5 bases). Germline CDR1 LNHDA, CDR2 SQIVND (reference sequence). This CDR3 spans 15 amino acids. V shed 2 bases and J shed 7 bases, with 17 bases lying between them. CDR3 loop: CASSIQGAHDGTQYF. The CDR3 DNA reads TGTGCCAGTAGTATACAAGGGGCCCACGATGGGACCCAGTACTTC.

V and J are TRBV27 and TRBJ2-3; TRBD2 matches 11 bases. Germline lookup yields CDR1 MNHEY and CDR2 SMNVEV (reference sequence). The CDR3 spans 18 residues. V lost 4 bases and J lost 2; bases outside the gene matches: 11. The CDR3 nucleotides read TGTGCCAGCAGTTCGGGACTAGCGGAAAGAAGATTCACAGATACGCAGTATTTT. Its translation: CASSSGLAERRFTDTQYF.

This clonotype has only a few counts. The chain links TRBV21-1 to TRBJ1-6; the table assigns TRBD1, which was not confirmed against the DNA. TRBV21-1 is a known pseudogene. The CDR3 spans 17 residues. The CDR3 loop is CASGVGGCSSYNSPLHF. The DNA of the CDR3 is TGTGCCAGCGGGGTCGGGGGGTGCAGCTCCTATAATTCACCCCTCCACTTT.

The chain combines TRBV20-1 with TRBJ1-2; 7 bases fit TRBD1. Germline CDR1 DFQATT, CDR2 SNEGSKA (reference sequence). Trimming removed 5 bases from V and 4 bases from J; junction bases left unmatched: 7. The CDR3 has 13 residues. CDR3 residues: CSAVDRASYGYTF. The CDR3 nucleotides are TGCAGTGCTGTTGACAGGGCCAGCTATGGCTACACCTTC.

This clonotype was picked up a small number of times. This chain uses TRBV19 with TRBJ1-2, with 10 bases identical to TRBD1. The CDR3 length is 15 residues. The ends lost 4 bases at V and 8 bases at J; junction bases unmatched: 10. Germline V gene lookup returns CDR1 LNHDA and CDR2 SQIVND (reference sequence). The CDR3 loop is CASSTGTGDVGGYTF. The CDR3 DNA reads TGTGCCAGTAGTACCGGGACAGGGGATGTCGGCGGCTACACCTTC.

This clonotype was seen only a few times. This sequence joins TRBV18 and TRBJ2-5, with TRBD2 matching over 8 bases. V trimming: 2 bases; J trimming: 4 bases; junction bases outside the gene matches: 3. Germline V CDR1 and CDR2: KGHSH, LQKENI. The CDR3 is made up of 14 amino acids. CDR3 loop: CASSPNSGTETQYF. CDR3 DNA sequence: TGTGCCAGCTCACCAAATAGCGGGACAGAGACCCAGTACTTC.